This paragraph reports one TCR beta chain. This sample stems from a study of T cell changes during pregnancy in multiple sclerosis. This CDR3 region has 11 residues. CDR1 is SGHTA and CDR2 is FQGNSA in the germline V gene. The V end lost 3 bases, the J end lost 5 bases, and 5 bases lay between the germline ends. TCRdb's copy holds only in-frame clones and misses some; the assay was immunoSEQ multiplex PCR. The table has over 70,000 clones, about 94% seen once. The V call is TRBV7-2, the J call TRBJ2-7; D remains unclear. The TCR sequence derives from a female donor with multiple sclerosis, enrolled in a pregnancy study. The material was peripheral blood, obtained in the third trimester of pregnancy. CDR3: CASSFIDEQYF. DNA of the CDR3: TGTGCCAGCAGCTTCATAGACGAGCAGTACTTC.